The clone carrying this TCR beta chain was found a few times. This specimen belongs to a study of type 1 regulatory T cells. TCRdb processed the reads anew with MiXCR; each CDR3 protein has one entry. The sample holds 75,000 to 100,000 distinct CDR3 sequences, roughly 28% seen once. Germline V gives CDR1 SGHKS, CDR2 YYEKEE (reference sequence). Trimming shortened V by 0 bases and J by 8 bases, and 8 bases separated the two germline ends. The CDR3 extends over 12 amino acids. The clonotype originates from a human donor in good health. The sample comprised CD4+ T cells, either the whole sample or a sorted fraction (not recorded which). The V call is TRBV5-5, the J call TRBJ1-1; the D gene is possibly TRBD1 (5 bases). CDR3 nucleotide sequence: TGTGCCAGCAGCTTGGGAGGGGAGGAAGCTTTCTTT. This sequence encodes CASSLGGEEAFF.